The clone carrying this TCR beta chain came up a few times. What it binds is not known. V was cut by 0 bases and J by 7 bases, with 17 bases left in between. This CDR3 has 16 amino acids. Germline CDR1 is SGHRS and CDR2 is YFSETQ. TCRdb re-derived calls from the 5' RACE reads in MiXCR, one entry per CDR3 protein. The data contain over 700,000 distinct CDR3 sequences, 15% to 20% of them singletons. This sample is drawn from a study of CD8 T cells in ankylosing spondylitis. Points from the study as a whole: Disease-associated clones were CD8+ and fairly uncommon in peripheral blood. Among TCR beta sequences, a motif of several highly homologous variants appeared characteristic of ankylosing spondylitis blood. In synovial fluid and blood from reactive arthritis, some motif variants were previously reported.

The origin of this receptor is a male donor with ankylosing spondylitis. The rearrangement uses TRBV5-1 and TRBJ2-1, with TRBD1 as a possible D gene (6 bases). Sequenced sample: blood, either unsorted or a sorted T cell fraction (not recorded which). Here the CDR3 reads CASSLASVQGQNEQFF. CDR3 sequence (DNA): TGCGCCAGCAGCTTGGCCTCCGTACAGGGTCAAAATGAGCAGTTCTTC.